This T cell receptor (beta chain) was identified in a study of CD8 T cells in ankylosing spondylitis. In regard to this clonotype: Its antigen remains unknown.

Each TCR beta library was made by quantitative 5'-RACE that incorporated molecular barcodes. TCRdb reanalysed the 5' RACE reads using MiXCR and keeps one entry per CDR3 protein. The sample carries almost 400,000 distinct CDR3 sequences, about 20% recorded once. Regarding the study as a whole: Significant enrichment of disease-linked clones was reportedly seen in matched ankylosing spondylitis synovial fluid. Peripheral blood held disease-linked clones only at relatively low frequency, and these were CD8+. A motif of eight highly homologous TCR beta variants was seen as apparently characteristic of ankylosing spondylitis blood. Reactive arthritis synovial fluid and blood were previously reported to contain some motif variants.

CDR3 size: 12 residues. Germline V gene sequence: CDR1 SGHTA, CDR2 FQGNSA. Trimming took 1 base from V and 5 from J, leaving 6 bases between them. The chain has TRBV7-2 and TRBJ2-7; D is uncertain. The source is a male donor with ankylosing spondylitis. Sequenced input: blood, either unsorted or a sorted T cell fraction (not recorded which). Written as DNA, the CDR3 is TGTGCCAGCAGCTTAGTTAAGGACGAGCAGTACTTC. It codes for CASSLVKDEQYF.